This TCR beta chain was identified in a study of blood T cell repertoires in COVID-19. For the study at large: Whether acute or convalescent, the COVID-19 samples came from the United States, Italy and Spain. Nucleic acid was either cDNA or gDNA, and it came from T cells, B-cell-depleted T cells, or PBMCs.

V lost 0 bases and J lost 7, with 7 bases in between. This CDR3 contains 13 residues. Germline values: CDR1 MGHRA, CDR2 YSYEKL. The assay was immunoSEQ multiplex PCR, and TCRdb's table has in-frame clones only and misses some. Among about 120,000 clones, roughly four fifths were seen once, and the ten largest hold about 12%. This chain connects TRBV4-1 to TRBJ1-5; D call uncertain. This receptor was taken from a human donor in a cohort sampled during active COVID-19. Sequenced: peripheral blood. The CDR3 reads CASSQDRGQPQHF. The CDR3 region has the DNA TGCGCCAGCAGCCAAGATCGAGGGCAGCCCCAGCATTTT.